Described below is a single T cell receptor (beta chain) sequence and its context. Its antigen is not known. A much larger clonotype is one base distant, so this may be a read error. The sample comes from a study of T cells in Graves' hyperthyroidism and ophthalmopathy. A patient was excluded if there was uncontrolled infection, other autoimmune disease, pregnancy or lactation. Amplification targeted TCR beta CDR3 regions from RNA transcripts. The HTBI set primed first-round TCR CDR3 RT-PCR. From the multiplex PCR reads, TCRdb called clonotypes with MiXCR, one entry per CDR3 protein. The data contain fewer than 500,000 distinct CDR3 sequences, 13% to 15% of them singletons. Broader study findings: Ophthalmopathy, as predicted by the model, came a median approximately 6.5 months after the prediction.

This receptor was identified in a young woman with Graves' ophthalmopathy. The sequenced sample consisted of blood.

The CDR3 here is CANSLSAGVMGQPQHF. Written as DNA, the CDR3 is TGTGCCAACAGCTTGTCGGCAGGGGTGATGGGTCAGCCCCAGCATTTT. The chain joins TRBV5-6 to TRBJ1-5; TRBD1 might be the D (6 bases). CDR3 size: 16 residues. The germline V gene has CDR1 SGHDT and CDR2 YYEEEE.